One sample yielded the 8 T cell receptor beta chains listed below, sequenced in a study of T-cell memory formation after mild COVID-19. From the 5' RACE reads, TCRdb called clonotypes with MiXCR, one entry per CDR3 protein. Among 500,000 to 600,000 distinct CDR3 sequences listed, roughly 18% were seen once. Source material: PBMCs or a T cell subset sorted from them (not recorded which). These receptors all stem from an adult woman who had mild COVID-19 (a few samples of this study predate the infection). Cell type and time point are not known.

This clonotype was detected ten times or more. The genes are TRBV7-3 and TRBJ2-2, with 12 nucleotides matching TRBD1. This CDR3 is built from 17 residues. The J segment lost 5 bases and the V segment lost 5 bases, leaving 9 bases of the junction unmatched. Per the germline V gene, CDR1 is SGHTA and CDR2 is FQGTGA. As DNA, the CDR3 is TGTGCCAGCAGCACGGGGACAGGGGGCGGCCGAACCGGGGAGCTGTTTTTT. It yields the protein CASSTGTGGGRTGELFF.

The chain has TRBV7-8 and TRBJ2-3; D is perhaps TRBD1 (6 bases). Germline CDR1 and CDR2: SGHVS and FQNEAQ. The CDR3 runs to 16 residues. The V and J ends lost 5 bases and 0 bases respectively, with 15 bases between them. Written as DNA, the CDR3 is TGTGCCAGCAGCCCCAGGACAGCCATTAGCACAGATACGCAGTATTTT. Translated, it gives CASSPRTAISTDTQYF.

V and J are TRBV29-1 and TRBJ2-1; 7 nucleotides match TRBD2. V shed 7 bases, J shed 0 bases, and the junction held 3 bases outside the gene matches. Looked up from germline, CDR1 is SQVTM and CDR2 is ANQGSEA. The CDR3 spans 13 residues. The chain's CDR3 is CSERLASYNEQFF. CDR3 in DNA: TGCAGCGAGCGACTAGCCTCCTACAATGAGCAGTTCTTC.

This clonotype was counted only a few times. The chain joins TRBV3-1 to TRBJ2-6; no clear D gene. This CDR3 contains 18 residues. Germline CDR1 LGHDT, CDR2 YNNKEL (reference sequence). Trimming left V 1 base short and J 0 bases short, with 13 bases between. CDR3 bases: TGTGCCAGCAGCCAAGTTAGGACGGCCTACTCTGGGGCCAACGTCCTGACTTTC. This gives the protein CASSQVRTAYSGANVLTF.

A few counts support this clonotype. This chain joins TRBV12-3 or TRBV12-4 and TRBJ1-1; D unresolved. The CDR3 has 15 amino acids. V lost 2 bases to trimming and J lost 0 bases, with 10 bases between them. CDR3 sequence (DNA): TGTGCCAGCAGTTTACTGGCAGTGGTGAACACTGAAGCTTTCTTT. Protein: CASSLLAVVNTEAFF.

V usage is TRBV3-1 and J usage is TRBJ2-5; TRBD1 matches at 8 bases. The CDR3 is made up of 17 amino acids. The junction had 12 bases not matched to a gene; V was cut back by 1 base and J by 5 bases. CDR1 is LGHDT and CDR2 is YNNKEL in the germline V gene (reference sequence). The CDR3 DNA reads as TGTGCCAGCAGCCAAGTAGGAACCTGGACAGGGCAGGAGACCCAGTACTTC. Protein: CASSQVGTWTGQETQYF.

V usage is TRBV29-1 and J usage is TRBJ1-2; tentative D call: TRBD1 (6 bases). Germline lookup yields CDR1 SQVTM and CDR2 ANQGSEA. Trimming cost V 3 bases and J 5 bases, with 19 bases left between them. This CDR3 has 15 residues. The CDR3 DNA sequence: TGCAGCGTTGAGAACAGGGAAGGTGTTAAGTATGGCTACACCTTC. Amino acid sequence: CSVENREGVKYGYTF. The full variable domain, with the rest looked up from reference TRBV29-1 and TRBJ1-2, is SAVISQKPSRDICQRGTSLTIQCQVDSQVTMMFWYRQQPGQSLTLIATANQGSEATYESGFVIDKFPISRPNLTFSTLTVSNMSPEDSSIYLCSVENREGVKYGYTFGSGTRLTVV.

V gene TRBV6-5 combines with J gene TRBJ1-2; TRBD1 aligns across 7 bases. The ends lost 3 bases at V and 7 bases at J; junction bases unmatched: 11. CDR1 and CDR2 (germline): MNHEY, SVGAGI. The CDR3 has 15 residues. The CDR3 loop is CASSYSLTGRSGYTF. In DNA, the CDR3 is TGTGCCAGCAGTTATTCACTGACAGGGCGGAGTGGCTACACCTTC.